Each of the 18 T cell receptor beta chains below was sequenced from the same sample in a study of cytomegalovirus exposure and HLA in healthy donors. Sequencing used immunoSEQ multiplex PCR; TCRdb keeps in-frame clones, though not all of them. This sample yields 200,000 to 250,000 clones, of which over 65% are seen a single time; 4.5% to 6% belongs to the top ten. The sequenced sample consisted of PBMCs. The receptors originated from a woman younger than 35 in good health and CMV-seronegative.

This chain links TRBV5-1 with TRBJ1-6; D is possibly TRBD1 (6 bases). The V and J ends lost 4 bases and 0 bases respectively, with 11 bases between them. The CDR3 is 16 amino acids. Germline CDR1 is SGHRS and CDR2 is YFSETQ. The CDR3, as DNA: TGCGCCAGCAGCCTGCAGGGGAGCTCCTATAATTCACCCCTCCACTTT. This gives the protein CASSLQGSSYNSPLHF.

The chain uses TRBV7-3 and TRBJ2-7; tentatively, D is TRBD1 or TRBD2 (5 bases each). The CDR3 extends over 16 amino acids. V was trimmed by 4 bases and J by 0 bases, leaving 16 bases between them. CDR1 and CDR2 from the germline V gene are SGHTA and FQGTGA. CDR3 sequence reads: CASSSPGPSGSYEQYF. For the CDR3, the DNA is TGTGCCAGCAGCTCTCCGGGACCCTCGGGCTCCTACGAGCAGTACTTC.

The chain employs TRBV11-1 and TRBJ1-4; TRBD1 is a possible D gene (5 bases). V dropped 3 bases and J dropped 0 bases, with 14 bases sitting between them. There are 17 residues in the CDR3. Germline CDR1 SGHAT, CDR2 FQDESV (reference sequence). CDR3 coding DNA: TGTGCCAGCAGCTTCGGAAGAGGGACCACAACTAATGAAAAACTGTTTTTT. Amino acids: CASSFGRGTTTNEKLFF.

This rearrangement joins TRBV18 to TRBJ2-7; D might be TRBD1 (5 bases). Germline V gene lookup returns CDR1 KGHSH and CDR2 LQKENI. The CDR3 has 15 amino acids. With 2 bases removed from V and 3 bases from J, the gap between germline ends came to 14 bases. Here the CDR3 reads CASSPFGQGHYEQYF. Here the CDR3 DNA reads TGTGCCAGCTCACCATTCGGCCAGGGTCACTACGAGCAGTACTTC.

The count of this clone is one. V and J are TRBV9 and TRBJ2-7, with TRBD2 matching over 11 bases. The germline gives CDR1 SGDLS, CDR2 YYNGEE. J gave up 0 bases and V 4 bases, and 3 bases lay outside the gene matches. There are 15 residues in the CDR3. For the CDR3, the DNA is TGTGCCAGCAGCCCAGGGACTAGCGGCTCCTACGAGCAGTACTTC. Protein sequence: CASSPGTSGSYEQYF.

About this clone itself: No DNA is shown, since the ends of the CDR3 on it are uncertain; the CDR3 is the one TCRdb lists. This chain uses TRBV6-6 with TRBJ2-3; no check of the table's D call, TRBD1, against the DNA was made. Per the germline V gene, CDR1 is MNHNY and CDR2 is SVGAGI (reference sequence). The CDR3 has 15 residues if both end residues are counted. Here the CDR3 reads CASSTSTGAPDTQYF.

V usage is TRBV5-1 and J usage is TRBJ2-7, with a weak D call TRBD1 (6 bases). The CDR3 extends over 15 amino acids. Germline lookup yields CDR1 SGHRS and CDR2 YFSETQ. V shed 4 bases and J shed 2 bases, with 16 bases lying between them. In nucleotides, the CDR3 is TGCGCCAGCAGCGCCGCCGGGACACCAACCTACGAGCAGTACTTC. Its translation: CASSAAGTPTYEQYF.

This clone is a singleton in its sample. The chain links TRBV4-1 to TRBJ1-6; D is unresolved. Looked up from germline, CDR1 is MGHRA and CDR2 is YSYEKL. CDR3 size: 14 residues. Trimming took 0 bases from V and 9 from J, leaving 9 bases between them. CDR3 nucleotides: TGCGCCAGCAGCCAAGATCGGAGAAGTTCACCCCTCCACTTT. Protein product: CASSQDRRSSPLHF.

This rearrangement joins TRBV5-1 to TRBJ1-4; D not resolved. CDR3 length equals 11 residues. Germline V CDR1 and CDR2: SGHRS, YFSETQ. Trimming removed 7 bases at V and 4 bases at J, with 5 bases between. CDR3 sequence reads: CASGDNEKLFF. The CDR3 DNA reads as TGCGCCAGCGGAGATAATGAAAAACTGTTTTTT.

This clone was observed a handful of times. This chain uses TRBV4-2 with TRBJ1-2; tentatively, D is TRBD1 (6 bases). Germline CDR1 LGHNA, CDR2 YNFKEQ. V was cut by 1 base and J by 8 bases, with 20 bases left in between. The CDR3 is made up of 16 amino acids. This CDR3 reads CASSQAENRVSLGYTF. CDR3 bases: TGTGCCAGCAGCCAAGCCGAGAACAGGGTTTCCCTAGGCTACACCTTC.

The CDR3 coding sequence is TGTGCCTGGAGAAGACTAGCAGGCACCGGGGAGCTGTTTTTT. Amino acids: CAWRRLAGTGELFF. The chain joins TRBV30 to TRBJ2-2; 7 bases line up with TRBD2. The germline gives CDR1 GTSNPN, CDR2 SVGIG (reference sequence). The CDR3 is made up of 14 amino acids. Trimming removed 3 bases from V and 4 bases from J; junction bases left unmatched: 5.

The chain combines TRBV5-1 with TRBJ1-1; D gene uncertain. Germline CDR1 reads SGHRS; CDR2 reads YFSETQ. There are 13 residues in the CDR3. Trimming left V 0 bases short and J 0 bases short, with 3 bases between. As DNA, the CDR3 is TGCGCCAGCAGCTTGGCCGTGAACACTGAAGCTTTCTTT. Its translation: CASSLAVNTEAFF.

The V call is TRBV5-6, the J call TRBJ2-4, with D unresolved. Between the trimmed V and J ends, which lost 1 base and 5 bases, there was a span of 16 bases. The CDR3 has 16 amino acids. From germline, CDR1 is SGHDT and CDR2 YYEEEE. DNA of the CDR3: TGTGCCAGCAGCTTGTTAACGAATGGCAACCAAAACATTCAGTACTTC. Its protein product is CASSLLTNGNQNIQYF. The full variable domain, rest sourced from reference TRBV5-6 and TRBJ2-4, is DAGVTQSPTHLIKTRGQQVTLRCSPKSGHDTVSWYQQALGQGPQFIFQYYEEEERQRGNFPDRFSGHQFPNYSSELNVNALLLGDSALYLCASSLLTNGNQNIQYFGAGTRLSVL.

The rearrangement uses TRBV6-1 and TRBJ2-1; D may be TRBD1 (6 bases). CDR3 length: 15 amino acids. In germline, CDR1 is MNHNS, CDR2 SASEGT. Trimming stripped 6 bases from V and 4 bases from J, with 16 bases between. The CDR3 nucleotides read TGTGCCAGCAGCGCTACAGGGTTGAGGTACAATGAGCAGTTCTTC. It yields the protein CASSATGLRYNEQFF.

V usage is TRBV5-6 and J usage is TRBJ2-1; 10 bases line up with TRBD2. Germline V lookup: CDR1 SGHDT, CDR2 YYEEEE. The CDR3 is 16 residues long. J was trimmed by 3 bases and V by 4 bases; bases with no gene match: 7. CDR3: CASSLYSSGSYNEQFF. The CDR3 DNA sequence: TGTGCCAGCAGCCTTTACTCTAGCGGGAGCTACAATGAGCAGTTCTTC.

The rearrangement joins TRBV9 to TRBJ1-3; 8 bases agree with TRBD1. The V gene end was trimmed by 4 bases and the J gene end by 3 bases; junction bases not matched to a gene: 9. The CDR3 is made up of 16 amino acids. Germline loops: CDR1 SGDLS, CDR2 YYNGEE. CDR3 region: CASSPTSGGRGNTIYF. DNA of the CDR3: TGTGCCAGCAGCCCAACGTCAGGGGGCCGTGGAAACACCATATATTTT.

V is TRBV28 and J is TRBJ2-7; 8 nucleotides agree with TRBD1. CDR1 MDHEN and CDR2 SYDVKM come from the germline V gene. The trim removed 6 bases at V and 2 bases at J, leaving 9 bases unmatched. The length of the CDR3 is 15 residues. This chain's CDR3 is CASSPPGQAPYEQYF. The CDR3 region has the DNA TGTGCCAGCAGCCCGCCGGGACAGGCCCCCTACGAGCAGTACTTC.

The CDR3 coding sequence is TGCGCCAGCAGCCAAGACCCCTCGCCGCCAAAGGGAAACCAGCAGTACTTC. Protein product: CASSQDPSPPKGNQQYF. The chain uses TRBV4-1 and TRBJ2-7; D is ambiguous. This CDR3 has 17 amino acids. The germline gives CDR1 MGHRA, CDR2 YSYEKL. The germline V and J ends were trimmed by 0 bases and 8 bases, with 23 bases remaining between them.